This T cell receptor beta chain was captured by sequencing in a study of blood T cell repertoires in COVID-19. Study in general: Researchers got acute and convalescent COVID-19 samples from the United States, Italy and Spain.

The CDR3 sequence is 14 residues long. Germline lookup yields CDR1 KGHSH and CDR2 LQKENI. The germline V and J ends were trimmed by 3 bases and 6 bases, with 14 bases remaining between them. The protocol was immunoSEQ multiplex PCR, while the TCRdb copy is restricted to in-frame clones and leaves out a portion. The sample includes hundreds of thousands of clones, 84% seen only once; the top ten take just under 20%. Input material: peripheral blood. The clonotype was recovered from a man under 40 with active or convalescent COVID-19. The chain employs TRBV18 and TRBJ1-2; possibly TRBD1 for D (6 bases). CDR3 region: CASSPAGVVHGYTF. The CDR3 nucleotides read TGTGCCAGCTCACCGGCAGGGGTGGTTCATGGCTACACCTTC.